These 18 T cell receptor beta chains were sequenced from one sample in a study of blood T cell repertoires in COVID-19. TCRdb keeps only in-frame clones here, not all; method: immunoSEQ multiplex PCR. The table records some 210,000 clones, around 90% of them present only once. Sequencing was carried out using peripheral blood. Every receptor here comes from a young man with acute or convalescent COVID-19.

The chain links TRBV6-5 to TRBJ2-1, with 14 bases lining up with TRBD2. CDR1 and CDR2 from the germline V gene are MNHEY and SVGAGI. The CDR3 has 15 amino acids. V dropped 7 bases and J dropped 10; count of bases not matched to a gene: 9. In DNA form, the CDR3 reads TGTGCCAGCATCCCCGGGGGGACTAGCGGGAGAGAGCAGTTCTTC. It yields the protein CASIPGGTSGREQFF.

This chain links TRBV5-5 with TRBJ1-3; unclear D gene. Trimming shortened V by 4 bases and J by 2 bases, and 13 bases separated the two germline ends. The V gene's germline CDR1 is SGHKS and CDR2 YYEKEE (reference sequence). The CDR3 spans 15 residues. Here the CDR3 DNA reads TGTGCCAGCAGCCCAGAGGGAGGGACTGGAAACACCATATATTTT. Translating gives CASSPEGGTGNTIYF.

The gene calls are TRBV10-1 and TRBJ2-5; tentative D call: TRBD2 (6 bases). V lost 1 base and J lost 2, with 14 bases in between. CDR1 is WNHNN and CDR2 is SYGVQD in the germline V gene (reference sequence). CDR3 size: 16 residues. The CDR3 protein is CASSELGRREQETQYF. The CDR3, as DNA: TGCGCCAGCAGTGAGTTGGGAAGGCGGGAACAAGAGACCCAGTACTTC.

The chain uses TRBV10-1 and TRBJ2-1, with D maybe TRBD2 (5 bases). The CDR3 is 15 amino acids. Trimming cost V 7 bases and J 0 bases, with 13 bases left between them. CDR1 and CDR2 from the germline V gene are WNHNN and SYGVQD (reference sequence). The CDR3 DNA reads as TGCGCCAGCAATACCGGGATCGGCTCCTACAATGAGCAGTTCTTC. Translation gives CASNTGIGSYNEQFF.

The V call is TRBV7-9, the J call TRBJ2-3, with TRBD2 matching 12 bases. J lost 5 bases, V lost 2 bases, and 8 bases had no gene match. CDR3 size: 17 residues. CDR1 is SEHNR and CDR2 is FQNEAQ in the germline V gene (reference sequence). The CDR3 DNA sequence: TGTGCCAGCAGCTTACACCTAGCGGGAGGGTGGTTAGATACGCAGTATTTT. Amino acid sequence: CASSLHLAGGWLDTQYF.

The chain couples TRBV29-1 to TRBJ2-5; D is perhaps TRBD2 (7 bases). V lost 1 base, J lost 4 bases, and 10 bases lay in between. The germline gives CDR1 SQVTM, CDR2 ANQGSEA. The CDR3 runs 13 residues. In nucleotides, the CDR3 is TGCAGCGTTGAAGGGGGAGGGGGAGAGACCCAGTACTTC. Its protein product is CSVEGGGGETQYF.

The V gene is TRBV10-1, the J gene TRBJ1-6; a weak D match, TRBD1 (6 bases). CDR1 WNHNN and CDR2 SYGVQD come from the germline V gene (reference sequence). V lost 1 base, J lost 7 bases, and 8 bases lay in between. This CDR3 region has 14 residues. This chain's CDR3 is CASSEWQGNSPLHF. In DNA, the CDR3 is TGCGCCAGCAGTGAGTGGCAGGGGAATTCACCCCTCCACTTT.

This clone has just one count. J is TRBJ2-2 and V is TRBV6-2 or TRBV6-3, with 12 bases identical to TRBD2. Germline trimming cut 6 bases from V and 5 bases from J; bases unmatched to any gene: 4. The length of the CDR3 is 15 residues. The germline CDR1 and CDR2 sequences are MNHEY and SVGEGT. The CDR3 here is CASSLLAGGTGELFF. DNA for the CDR3: TGTGCCAGCAGCCTACTAGCGGGAGGAACCGGGGAGCTGTTTTTT.

The chain uses TRBV28 and TRBJ2-2; maybe TRBD1 (9 bases). Trimming pared 10 bases from V and 4 bases from J, leaving 19 bases between. CDR3 length equals 15 residues. Germline CDR1 is MDHEN and CDR2 is SYDVKM. This CDR3 is CATPRGDRATGELFF. As DNA, the CDR3 is TGTGCCACGCCGCGGGGGGACAGGGCCACCGGGGAGCTGTTTTTT.

The rearrangement uses TRBV27 and TRBJ2-5; 10 bases are shared with TRBD2. V dropped 4 bases and J dropped 8; count of bases not matched to a gene: 4. This CDR3 is 13 amino acids long. Germline-derived CDR1 and CDR2 are MNHEY and SMNVEV (reference sequence). CDR3 DNA sequence: TGTGCCAGCAGTTCGGGACTAGCGCGAACCCAGTACTTC. Translation: CASSSGLARTQYF.

The chain carries TRBV6-2 or TRBV6-3 and TRBJ2-1; 12 bases are shared with TRBD2. Germline lookup yields CDR1 MNHEY and CDR2 SVGEGT. V lost 4 bases, J lost 6 bases, and 7 bases stayed unmatched. The CDR3 length is 16 residues. The CDR3 nucleotides are TGTGCCAGCAGTTCACCTAGCGGGGGGGTTCTCAATGAGCAGTTCTTC. This sequence encodes CASSSPSGGVLNEQFF.

V gene TRBV18 combines with J gene TRBJ2-4; D might be TRBD1 (6 bases). This CDR3 comprises 14 residues. CDR1 and CDR2 from the germline V gene are KGHSH and LQKENI. V dropped 6 bases and J dropped 15 bases, with 24 bases sitting between them. The CDR3 nucleotides read TGTGCCAGCTCCCCGGACGCCCGGTCGGGACATTTGTACTTC. Residues: CASSPDARSGHLYF.

This chain uses TRBV6-6 with TRBJ1-5, with 10 bases matching TRBD1. The CDR3 runs 14 residues. Germline V lookup: CDR1 MNHNY, CDR2 SVGAGI (reference sequence). V lost 6 bases and J lost 4; bases outside the gene matches: 3. Here the CDR3 DNA reads TGTGCCAGCAGGGACAGGGGGGGGAATCAGCCCCAGCATTTT. Translation: CASRDRGGNQPQHF.

The chain couples TRBV28 to TRBJ1-4; D not resolved. The CDR3 spans 14 residues. The V gene's germline CDR1 is MDHEN and CDR2 SYDVKM. V was shortened by 6 bases and J by 4 bases, with 12 bases between the two germline ends. CDR3: CASSLGRVNEKLFF. CDR3 nucleotide sequence: TGTGCCAGCAGCCTCGGGCGGGTTAATGAAAAACTGTTTTTT.

V and J are TRBV3-1 (or the pseudogene TRBV3-2) and TRBJ1-1; D gene unclear. V dropped 6 bases and J dropped 5 bases, with 10 bases sitting between them. The CDR3 contains 12 residues. Looked up from germline, CDR1 is LGHDT and CDR2 is YNNKEL (reference sequence). The CDR3 here is CASRRTNTEAFF. The DNA of the CDR3 is TGTGCCAGCAGACGTACAAATACTGAAGCTTTCTTT.

CDR3 nucleotide sequence: TGTGCCAGTAGTTTGGGACAGGGGTATGGCTACACCTTC. The encoded protein is CASSLGQGYGYTF. The rearrangement uses TRBV19 and TRBJ1-2; 10 nucleotides agree with TRBD1. CDR3 size: 13 residues. Losses at the gene ends were 5 bases for V and 5 bases for J; bases not matched to a gene: 2. CDR1 and CDR2 (germline): LNHDA, SQIVND (reference sequence).

The V call is TRBV6-6, the J call TRBJ2-7; D gene uncertain. This CDR3 region has 12 residues. V dropped 9 bases and J dropped 3 bases, with 12 bases sitting between them. CDR1 is MNHNY and CDR2 is SVGAGI in the germline V gene (reference sequence). The CDR3 DNA sequence: TGTGCCAGTTCGAAACAGTACTACGAGCAGTACTTC. Protein: CASSKQYYEQYF.

The sample holds one count of this clone. The gene calls are TRBV15 and TRBJ2-1; possible D gene TRBD2, 6 bases. Trimming removed 5 bases at V and 7 bases at J, with 15 bases between. The germline CDR1 and CDR2 sequences are LNHNV and YYDKDF (reference sequence). The CDR3 loop spans 14 amino acids. The CDR3 region has the DNA TGTGCCACCAGCGGAAGGGACTCCCGGAATGAGCAGTTCTTC. Residues: CATSGRDSRNEQFF.